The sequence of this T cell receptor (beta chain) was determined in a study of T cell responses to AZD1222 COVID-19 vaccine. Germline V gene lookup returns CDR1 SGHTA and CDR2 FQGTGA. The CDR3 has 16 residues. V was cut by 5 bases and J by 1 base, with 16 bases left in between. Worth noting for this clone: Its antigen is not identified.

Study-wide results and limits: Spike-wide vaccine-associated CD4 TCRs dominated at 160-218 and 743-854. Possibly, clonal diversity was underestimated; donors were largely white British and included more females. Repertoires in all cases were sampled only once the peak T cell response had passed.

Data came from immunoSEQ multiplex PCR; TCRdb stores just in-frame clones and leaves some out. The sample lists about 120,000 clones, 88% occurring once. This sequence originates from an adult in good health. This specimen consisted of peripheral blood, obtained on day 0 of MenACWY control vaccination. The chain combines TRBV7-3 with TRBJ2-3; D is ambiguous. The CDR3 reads CASSLTGGVGTDTQYF. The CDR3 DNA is TGTGCCAGCAGCCTCACCGGTGGGGTAGGCACAGATACGCAGTATTTT.